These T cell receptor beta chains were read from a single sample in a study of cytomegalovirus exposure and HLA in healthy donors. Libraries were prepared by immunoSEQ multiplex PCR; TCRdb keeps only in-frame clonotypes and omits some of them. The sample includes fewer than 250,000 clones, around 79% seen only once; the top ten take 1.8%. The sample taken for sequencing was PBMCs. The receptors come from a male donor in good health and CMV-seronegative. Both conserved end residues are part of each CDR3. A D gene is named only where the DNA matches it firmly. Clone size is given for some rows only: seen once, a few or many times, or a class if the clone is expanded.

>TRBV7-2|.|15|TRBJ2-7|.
CASSFRDSLFYEQYF
TGTGCCAGCAGCTTCCGGGACTCTCTCTTCTACGAGCAGTACTTC
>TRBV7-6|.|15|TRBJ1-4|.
CASSLVAEPNEKLFF
TGTGCCAGCAGCTTAGTGGCAGAACCTAATGAAAAACTGTTTTTT
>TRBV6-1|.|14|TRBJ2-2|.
CASIQGLRGGELFF
TGTGCCAGCATCCAGGGCCTACGTGGCGGGGAGCTGTTTTTT
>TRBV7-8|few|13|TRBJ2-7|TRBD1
CASSLQTGNEQYF
TGTGCCAGCAGCTTGCAGACAGGGAACGAGCAGTACTTC
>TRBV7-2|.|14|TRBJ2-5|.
CASSPSGGAETQYF
TGTGCCAGCAGCCCTTCGGGGGGCGCGGAGACCCAGTACTTC
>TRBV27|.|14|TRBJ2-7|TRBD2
CASSFREGRYEQYF
TGTGCCAGCAGTTTCCGGGAGGGCAGGTACGAGCAGTACTTC
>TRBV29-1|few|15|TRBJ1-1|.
CSVAQAGGGFPEAFF
TGCAGCGTTGCCCAGGCGGGGGGTGGATTTCCTGAAGCTTTCTTT
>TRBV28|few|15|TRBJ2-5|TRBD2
CASSLASGAQETQYF
TGTGCCAGCAGTTTAGCTAGCGGGGCCCAAGAGACCCAGTACTTC
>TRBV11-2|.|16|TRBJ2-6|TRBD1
CASRTGTANGANVLTF
TGTGCCAGCAGGACCGGGACAGCTAACGGGGCCAACGTCCTGACTTTC
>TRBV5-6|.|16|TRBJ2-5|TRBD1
CASSLEMANRGETQYF
TGTGCTAGCAGCTTGGAGATGGCTAACAGGGGAGAGACCCAGTACTTC
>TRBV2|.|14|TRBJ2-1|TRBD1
CASSGDRGYNEQFF
TGTGCCAGCAGTGGGGACAGGGGGTACAATGAGCAGTTCTTC
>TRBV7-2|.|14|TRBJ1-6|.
CASSPQGPNSPLHF
TGTGCCAGCAGCCCCCAGGGTCCTAATTCACCCCTCCACTTT
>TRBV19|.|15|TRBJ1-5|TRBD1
CASLLGQGRDQPQHF
TGTGCCAGCCTTCTGGGACAGGGAAGGGATCAGCCCCAGCATTTT
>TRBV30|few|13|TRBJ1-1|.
CAWSLGQNTEAFF
TGTGCCTGGAGTCTAGGACAGAACACTGAAGCTTTCTTT
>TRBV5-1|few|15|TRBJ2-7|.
CASSLAVGVGYEQYF
TGCGCCAGCAGCTTGGCCGTCGGGGTAGGCTACGAGCAGTACTTC
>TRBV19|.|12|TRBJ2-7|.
CASSRGAYEQYF
TGTGCCAGTAGCAGGGGGGCTTACGAGCAGTACTTC
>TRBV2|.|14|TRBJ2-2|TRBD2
CASIGLAGTGELFF
TGTGCCAGCATAGGACTAGCGGGCACCGGGGAGCTGTTTTTT
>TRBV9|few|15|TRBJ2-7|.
CASSLRTDSTLEQYF
TGTGCCAGCAGCTTACGGACAGACTCTACGTTAGAGCAGTACTTC
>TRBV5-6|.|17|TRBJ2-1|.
CASSLGLSAGPYNEQFF
TGTGCCAGCAGCTTGGGACTTTCGGCGGGCCCCTACAATGAGCAGTTCTTC
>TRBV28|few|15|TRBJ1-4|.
CASSGEGGAREKLFF
TGTGCCAGCAGTGGGGAGGGAGGGGCCAGAGAAAAACTGTTTTTT
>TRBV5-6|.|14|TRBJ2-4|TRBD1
CASSSGQGGDIQYF
TGTGCCAGCAGCTCGGGACAGGGTGGGGACATTCAGTACTTC
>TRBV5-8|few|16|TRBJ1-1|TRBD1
CASSPHPGQGNTEAFF
TGTGCCAGCAGCCCTCATCCGGGACAGGGGAACACTGAAGCTTTCTTT
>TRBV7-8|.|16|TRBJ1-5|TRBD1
CASSETGAKTNQPQHF
TGTGCCAGCAGCGAGACAGGGGCCAAAACCAATCAGCCCCAGCATTTT
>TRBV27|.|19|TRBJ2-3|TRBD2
CASSFRTSSLFYPTDTQYF
TGTGCCAGCAGTTTTAGGACTAGCTCATTATTTTACCCCACAGATACGCAGTATTTT
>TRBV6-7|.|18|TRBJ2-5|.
CASSYSRAPEGGGETQYF
TGTGCCAGCAGTTACTCGAGGGCCCCAGAGGGCGGCGGAGAGACCCAGTACTTC
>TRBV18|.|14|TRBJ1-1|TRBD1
CASSPNRGETEAFF
TGTGCCAGCTCACCTAACAGGGGGGAGACTGAAGCTTTCTTT
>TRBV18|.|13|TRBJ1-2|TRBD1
CASSEGQGDGYTF
TGTGCCAGCTCAGAGGGACAGGGAGATGGCTACACCTTC
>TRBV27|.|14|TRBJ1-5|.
CASSNRGAYQPQHF
TGTGCCAGCAGCAATCGGGGGGCTTACCAGCCCCAGCATTTT
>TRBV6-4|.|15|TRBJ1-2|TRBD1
CASSDSGTGFVRYTF
TGTGCCAGCAGTGACTCCGGGACAGGGTTTGTGCGCTACACCTTC
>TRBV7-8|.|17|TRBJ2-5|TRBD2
CASKEGLAGGSQETQYF
TGTGCCAGCAAAGAAGGACTAGCGGGAGGGAGCCAAGAGACCCAGTACTTC
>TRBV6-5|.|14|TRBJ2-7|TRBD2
CASSLREGPYEQYF
TGTGCCAGCAGTTTACGGGAGGGACCCTACGAGCAGTACTTC
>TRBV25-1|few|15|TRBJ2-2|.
CASSDDRRNTGELFF
TGTGCCAGCAGTGACGACAGGAGGAACACCGGGGAGCTGTTTTTT
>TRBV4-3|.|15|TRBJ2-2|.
CASSQTGGAGGELFF
TGCGCCAGCAGCCAGACGGGGGGCGCGGGCGGGGAGCTGTTTTTT
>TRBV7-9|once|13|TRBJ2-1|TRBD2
CATGGLADNEQFF
TGTGCCACGGGGGGTCTAGCGGACAATGAGCAGTTCTTC
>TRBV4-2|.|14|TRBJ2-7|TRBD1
CASSPGTDSYEQYF
TGTGCCAGCAGCCCGGGGACAGATTCCTACGAGCAGTACTTC
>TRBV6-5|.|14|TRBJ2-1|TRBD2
CASSLAGGNNEQFF
TGTGCCAGCAGTCTAGCGGGGGGAAACAATGAGCAGTTCTTC
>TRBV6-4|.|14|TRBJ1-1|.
CASSDRERNTEAFF
TGTGCCAGCAGTGACAGAGAAAGAAACACTGAAGCTTTCTTT
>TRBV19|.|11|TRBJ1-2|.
CASSILGGYTF
TGTGCCAGTAGTATACTGGGCGGCTACACCTTC
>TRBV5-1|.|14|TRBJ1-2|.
CASSTGATNYGYTF
TGCGCCAGCTCGACAGGAGCCACTAACTATGGCTACACCTTC
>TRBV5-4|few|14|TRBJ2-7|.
CASSPDRISYEQYF
TGTGCCAGCAGCCCCGACAGGATCTCCTACGAGCAGTACTTC
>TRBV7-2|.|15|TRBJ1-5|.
CASSLENRPSQPQHF
TGTGCCAGCAGCTTAGAGAACAGACCTTCCCAGCCCCAGCATTTT
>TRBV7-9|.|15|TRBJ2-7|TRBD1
CASSSVGQVSYEQYF
TGTGCCAGCAGTAGTGTGGGACAGGTCTCCTACGAGCAGTACTTC
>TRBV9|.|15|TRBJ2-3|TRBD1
CASSAPGTGTDTQYF
TGTGCCAGCAGCGCGCCCGGGACAGGCACAGATACGCAGTATTTT
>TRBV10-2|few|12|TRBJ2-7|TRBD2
CASRREEHEQYF
TGCGCCAGCAGGCGGGAGGAGCACGAGCAGTACTTC
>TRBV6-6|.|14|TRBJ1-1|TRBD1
CASSGNQGDTEAFF
TGTGCCAGCAGTGGGAATCAGGGGGACACTGAAGCTTTCTTT
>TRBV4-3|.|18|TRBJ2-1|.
CASSQDLATRSSYNEQFF
TGCGCCAGCAGCCAAGATCTGGCCACCCGGAGCTCCTACAATGAGCAGTTCTTC
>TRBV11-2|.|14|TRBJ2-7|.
CASSLLGTVEGGDF
TGTGCCAGCAGCTTACTCGGAACAGTCGAGGGTGGGGACTTC
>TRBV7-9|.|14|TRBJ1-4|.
CSSSLRGSGEKLFF
TGTTCCAGCAGCCTTAGGGGGTCGGGTGAAAAACTGTTTTTT
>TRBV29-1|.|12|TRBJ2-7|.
CSVGTEFYEQYF
TGCAGCGTAGGGACTGAATTCTACGAGCAGTACTTC
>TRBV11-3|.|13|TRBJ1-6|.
CASSSGVNSPLHF
TGTGCCAGCAGCTCGGGTGTGAATTCACCCCTCCACTTT
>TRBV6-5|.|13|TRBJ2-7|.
CASSLNSDYEQYF
TGTGCCAGCAGCCTGAACAGTGACTACGAGCAGTACTTC
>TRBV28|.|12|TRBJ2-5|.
CASKQTLETQYF
TGTGCCAGCAAGCAAACGCTGGAGACCCAGTACTTC
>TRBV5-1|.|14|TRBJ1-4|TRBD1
CASSLAGDREKLFF
TGCGCCAGCAGCTTGGCCGGGGACAGGGAAAAACTGTTTTTT
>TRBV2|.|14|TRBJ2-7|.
CASSARLGPYEQYF
TGTGCCAGCAGTGCCAGACTAGGGCCCTACGAGCAGTACTTC
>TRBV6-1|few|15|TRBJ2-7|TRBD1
CASRAGQGESYEQYF
TGTGCCAGCAGAGCCGGACAGGGGGAGTCCTACGAGCAGTACTTC
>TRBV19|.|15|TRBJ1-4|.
CASSTRQDNNEKLFF
TGTGCCAGTAGTACAAGACAGGACAATAATGAAAAACTGTTTTTT
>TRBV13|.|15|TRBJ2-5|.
CASFRSAEDQETQYF
TGTGCCAGCTTTAGGTCGGCGGAGGACCAAGAGACCCAGTACTTC